These 5 T cell receptor beta chains originate from one sample sequenced in a study of cytomegalovirus exposure and HLA in healthy donors. A multiplex PCR was run with 60 Vbeta primers and 13 Jbeta primers. Clones were sequenced by immunoSEQ multiplex PCR, and TCRdb holds only the in-frame ones, with some missing. The sample contains approximately 100,000 clones, around 75% of which appear only once. Sequenced: PBMCs. These receptors came from a man aged 35-49 years in good health and CMV-seronegative.

The gene calls are TRBV5-6 and TRBJ1-2, with TRBD1 matching over 8 bases. Germline loops: CDR1 SGHDT, CDR2 YYEEEE. This CDR3 has 15 residues. V was pared by 0 bases and J by 8 bases, with 9 bases of the junction left unmatched. The CDR3 reads CASSLARQGAKGYTF. CDR3 DNA: TGTGCCAGCAGCTTGGCCCGGCAGGGGGCTAAGGGCTACACCTTC.

The genes are TRBV6-5 and TRBJ1-6, with 7 nucleotides matching TRBD1. The V gene end was trimmed by 2 bases and the J gene end by 2 bases; junction bases not matched to a gene: 0. Per the germline V gene, CDR1 is MNHEY and CDR2 is SVGAGI. This CDR3 contains 15 residues. The CDR3 DNA reads TGTGCCAGCAGTTACGACAGGGCCTATAATTCACCCCTCCACTTT. Translating gives CASSYDRAYNSPLHF.

The V call is TRBV5-1, the J call TRBJ1-4; no firm D call. This CDR3 is built from 13 residues. Trimming took off 3 bases at V and 8 bases at J, with 11 bases between the two ends. Germline V gene lookup returns CDR1 SGHRS and CDR2 YFSETQ. The CDR3: CASSYLSGEKLFF. CDR3 DNA sequence: TGCGCCAGCAGCTACCTCAGTGGCGAAAAACTGTTTTTT.

V usage is TRBV6-1 and J usage is TRBJ2-4; D may be TRBD2 (6 bases). CDR3 length: 12 residues. Trimming took 5 bases from V and 13 from J, leaving 15 bases between them. Germline loops: CDR1 MNHNS, CDR2 SASEGT. The CDR3 DNA reads as TGTGCCAGCAGTTCAGACCGGGACTTCCAGTACTTC. Protein sequence: CASSSDRDFQYF.

The rearrangement joins TRBV6-1 to TRBJ2-5; tentative D call: TRBD1 (6 bases). Per the germline V gene, CDR1 is MNHNS and CDR2 is SASEGT. The CDR3 totals 14 residues. Trimming took off 5 bases at V and 2 bases at J, with 12 bases between the two ends. The CDR3 region is CASSTNTGQETQYF. The CDR3 DNA is TGTGCCAGCAGTACCAATACAGGGCAAGAGACCCAGTACTTC.